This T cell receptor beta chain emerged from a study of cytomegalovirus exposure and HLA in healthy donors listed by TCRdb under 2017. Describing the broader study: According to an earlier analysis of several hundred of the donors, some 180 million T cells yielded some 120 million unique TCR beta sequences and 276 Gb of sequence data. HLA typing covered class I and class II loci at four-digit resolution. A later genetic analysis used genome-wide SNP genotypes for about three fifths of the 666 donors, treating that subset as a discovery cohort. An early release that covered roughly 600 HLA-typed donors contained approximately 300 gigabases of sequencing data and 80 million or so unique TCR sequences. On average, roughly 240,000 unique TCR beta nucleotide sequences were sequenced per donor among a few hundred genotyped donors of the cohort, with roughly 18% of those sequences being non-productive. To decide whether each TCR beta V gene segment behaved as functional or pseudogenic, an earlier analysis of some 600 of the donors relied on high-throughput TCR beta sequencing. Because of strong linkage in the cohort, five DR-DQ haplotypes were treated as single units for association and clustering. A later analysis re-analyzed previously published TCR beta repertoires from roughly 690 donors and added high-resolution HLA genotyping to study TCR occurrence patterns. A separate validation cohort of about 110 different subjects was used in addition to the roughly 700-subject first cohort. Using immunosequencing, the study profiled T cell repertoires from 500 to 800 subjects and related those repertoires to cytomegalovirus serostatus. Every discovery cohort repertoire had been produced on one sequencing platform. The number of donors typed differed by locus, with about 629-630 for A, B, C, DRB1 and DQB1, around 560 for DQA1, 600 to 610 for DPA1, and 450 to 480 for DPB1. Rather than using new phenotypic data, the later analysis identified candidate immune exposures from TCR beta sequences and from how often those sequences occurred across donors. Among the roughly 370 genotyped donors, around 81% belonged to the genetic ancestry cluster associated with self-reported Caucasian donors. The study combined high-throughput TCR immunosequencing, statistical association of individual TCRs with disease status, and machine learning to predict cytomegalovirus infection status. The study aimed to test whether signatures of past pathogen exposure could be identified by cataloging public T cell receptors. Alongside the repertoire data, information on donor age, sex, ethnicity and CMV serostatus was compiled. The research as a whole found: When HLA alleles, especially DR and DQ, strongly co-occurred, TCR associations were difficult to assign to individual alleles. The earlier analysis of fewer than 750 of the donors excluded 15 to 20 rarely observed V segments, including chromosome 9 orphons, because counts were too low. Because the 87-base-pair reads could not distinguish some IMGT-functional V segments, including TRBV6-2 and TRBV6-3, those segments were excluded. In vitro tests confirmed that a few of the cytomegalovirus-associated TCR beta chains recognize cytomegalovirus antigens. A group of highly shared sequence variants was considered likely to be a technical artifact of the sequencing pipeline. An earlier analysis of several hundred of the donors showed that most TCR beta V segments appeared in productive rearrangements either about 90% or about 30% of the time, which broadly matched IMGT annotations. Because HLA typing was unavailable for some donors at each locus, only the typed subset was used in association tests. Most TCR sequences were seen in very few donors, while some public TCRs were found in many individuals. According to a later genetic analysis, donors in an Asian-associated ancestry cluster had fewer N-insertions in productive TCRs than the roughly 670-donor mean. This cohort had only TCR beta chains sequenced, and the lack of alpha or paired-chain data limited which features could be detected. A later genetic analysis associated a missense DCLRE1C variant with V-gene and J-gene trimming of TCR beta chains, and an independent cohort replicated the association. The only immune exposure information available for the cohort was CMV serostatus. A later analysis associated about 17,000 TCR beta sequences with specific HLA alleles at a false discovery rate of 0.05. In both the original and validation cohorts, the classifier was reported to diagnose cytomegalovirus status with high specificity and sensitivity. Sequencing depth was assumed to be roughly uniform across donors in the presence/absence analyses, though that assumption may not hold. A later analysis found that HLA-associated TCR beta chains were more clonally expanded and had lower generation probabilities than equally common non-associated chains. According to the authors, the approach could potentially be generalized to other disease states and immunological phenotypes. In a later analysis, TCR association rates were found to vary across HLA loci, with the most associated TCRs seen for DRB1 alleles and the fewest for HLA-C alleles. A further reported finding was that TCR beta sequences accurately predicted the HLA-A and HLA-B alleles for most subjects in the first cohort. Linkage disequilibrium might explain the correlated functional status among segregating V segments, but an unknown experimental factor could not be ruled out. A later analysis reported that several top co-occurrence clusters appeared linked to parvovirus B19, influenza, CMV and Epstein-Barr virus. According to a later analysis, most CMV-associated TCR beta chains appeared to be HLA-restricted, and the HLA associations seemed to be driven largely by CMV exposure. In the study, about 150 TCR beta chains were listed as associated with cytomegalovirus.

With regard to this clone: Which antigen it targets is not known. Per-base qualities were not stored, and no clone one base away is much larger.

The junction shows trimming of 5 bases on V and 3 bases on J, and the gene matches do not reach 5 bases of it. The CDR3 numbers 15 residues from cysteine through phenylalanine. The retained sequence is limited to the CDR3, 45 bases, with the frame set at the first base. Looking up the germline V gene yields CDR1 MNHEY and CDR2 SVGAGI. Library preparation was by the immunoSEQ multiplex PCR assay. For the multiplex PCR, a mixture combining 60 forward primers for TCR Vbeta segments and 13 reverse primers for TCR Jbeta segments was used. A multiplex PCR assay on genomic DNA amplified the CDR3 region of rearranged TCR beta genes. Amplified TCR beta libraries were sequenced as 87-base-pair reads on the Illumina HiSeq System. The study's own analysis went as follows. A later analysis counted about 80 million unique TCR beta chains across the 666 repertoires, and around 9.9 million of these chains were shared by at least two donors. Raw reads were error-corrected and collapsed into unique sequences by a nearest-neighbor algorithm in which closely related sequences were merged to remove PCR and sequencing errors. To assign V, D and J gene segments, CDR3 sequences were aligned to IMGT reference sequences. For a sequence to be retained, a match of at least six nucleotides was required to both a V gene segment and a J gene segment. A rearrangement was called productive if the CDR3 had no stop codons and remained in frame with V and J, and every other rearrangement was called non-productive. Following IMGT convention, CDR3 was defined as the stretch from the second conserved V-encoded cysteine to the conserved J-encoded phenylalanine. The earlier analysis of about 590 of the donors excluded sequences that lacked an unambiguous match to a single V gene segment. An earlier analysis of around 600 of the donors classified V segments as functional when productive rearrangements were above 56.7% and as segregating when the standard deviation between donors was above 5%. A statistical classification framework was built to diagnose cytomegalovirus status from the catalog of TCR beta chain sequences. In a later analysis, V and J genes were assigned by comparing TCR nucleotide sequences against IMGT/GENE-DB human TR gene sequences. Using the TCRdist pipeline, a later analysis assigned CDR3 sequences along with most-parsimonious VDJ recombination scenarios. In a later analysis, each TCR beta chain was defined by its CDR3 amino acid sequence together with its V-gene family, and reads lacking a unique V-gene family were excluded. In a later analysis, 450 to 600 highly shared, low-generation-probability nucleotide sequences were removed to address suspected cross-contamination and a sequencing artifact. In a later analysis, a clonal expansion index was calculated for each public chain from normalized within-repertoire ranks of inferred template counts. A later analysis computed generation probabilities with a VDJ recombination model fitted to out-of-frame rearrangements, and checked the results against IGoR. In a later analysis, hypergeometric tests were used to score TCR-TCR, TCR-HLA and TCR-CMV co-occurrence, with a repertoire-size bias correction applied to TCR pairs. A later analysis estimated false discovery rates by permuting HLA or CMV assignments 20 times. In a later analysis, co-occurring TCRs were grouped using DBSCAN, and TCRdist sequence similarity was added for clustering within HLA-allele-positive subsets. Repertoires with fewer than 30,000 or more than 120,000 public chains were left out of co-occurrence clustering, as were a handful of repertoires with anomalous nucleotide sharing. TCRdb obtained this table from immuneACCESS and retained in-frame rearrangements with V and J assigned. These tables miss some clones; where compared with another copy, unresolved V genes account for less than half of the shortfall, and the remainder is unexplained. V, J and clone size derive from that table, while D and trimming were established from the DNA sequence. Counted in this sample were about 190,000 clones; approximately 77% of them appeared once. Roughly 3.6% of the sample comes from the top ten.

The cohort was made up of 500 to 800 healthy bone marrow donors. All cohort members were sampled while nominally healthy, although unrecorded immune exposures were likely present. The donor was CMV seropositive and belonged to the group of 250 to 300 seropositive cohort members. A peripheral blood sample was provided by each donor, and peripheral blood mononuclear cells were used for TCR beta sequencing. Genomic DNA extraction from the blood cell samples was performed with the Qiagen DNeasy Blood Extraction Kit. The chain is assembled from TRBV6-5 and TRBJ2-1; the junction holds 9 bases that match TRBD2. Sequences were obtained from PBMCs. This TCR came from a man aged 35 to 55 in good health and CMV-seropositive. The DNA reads TGTGCCAGCAGTCCCGGGACTAGCAGCTACAATGAGCAGTTCTTC. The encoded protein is CASSPGTSSYNEQFF.